This T cell receptor (beta chain) was obtained from a study of beta chain features in type 1 diabetes. Whole-study findings and limits: Significant though moderate, a shortening of TCRB CDR3s appeared in all four CD4+ subsets of Type 1 diabetes patients. An over-representation of cells with high TCR expression could result from cDNA sequencing.

On this clone: The antigen is not known.

TCRB transcripts that were expressed got sequenced, as all of the isolated RNA had been reverse transcribed. TCRdb's copy holds only in-frame clones and misses some; the assay was immunoSEQ multiplex PCR. The sample contains roughly 180,000 clones, 7.8% of which appear only once. The germline CDR1 and CDR2 sequences are SGHNT and YYREEE (reference sequence). The V gene end was trimmed by 4 bases and the J gene end by 5 bases; junction bases not matched to a gene: 3. CDR3 length: 13 amino acids. The source of this sequence is a woman aged 35 to 49 with type 1 diabetes. Sequencing used central memory CD4+ T cells from blood. This chain connects TRBV5-4 to TRBJ2-7, with 10 bases identical to TRBD1. Here the CDR3 DNA reads TGTGCCAGCAGCCGGACAGGGGGTGACGAGCAGTACTTC. Protein sequence: CASSRTGGDEQYF.